This is a list of T cell receptor beta chains from one sample in a study of blood T cells in healthy people across ages. One entry per CDR3 protein results from TCRdb running MiXCR on the 5' RACE reads. Here the sample spans 1.5 million to 2 million distinct CDR3 sequences, roughly 27% being singletons. Sequenced input: blood. The source is a young woman in good health. Both conserved end residues are part of each CDR3. The order of the fields is J gene, V gene, clone size, D gene, CDR3 DNA, CDR3 protein. A D gene is named only where the DNA matches it firmly. A row's size may be missing; if present it is once, few, many or a size class.

TRBJ2-7,TRBV12-3/TRBV12-4,.,TRBD1,TGTGCCAGCAGTACCACTCGGGACAGGGGAAAGCGCTACGAGCAGTACTTC,CASSTTRDRGKRYEQYF
TRBJ2-3,TRBV5-1,few,TRBD2,TGCGCCAGCAGCTTGGCTTGGACTAGCGGGGGAGATACGCAGTATTTT,CASSLAWTSGGDTQYF
TRBJ2-7,TRBV6-5,few,.,TGTGCCAGCAGTTACTCGAAGCCAGGCTACGAGCAGTACTTC,CASSYSKPGYEQYF
TRBJ2-5,TRBV28,few,.,TGTGCCAGCGGGGTTTCCCGGGCGGGGGCTGGGACCCAGTACTTC,CASGVSRAGAGTQYF
TRBJ1-1,TRBV3-1,.,TRBD1,TGTGCCAGCAGCCACAGGGGGCTGGTCACTGAAGCTTTCTTT,CASSHRGLVTEAFF
TRBJ1-6,TRBV9,.,.,TGTGCCAGCAGCTCCCGGCGGACCGCTTCACCCCTCCACTTT,CASSSRRTASPLHF
TRBJ2-5,TRBV4-1,few,.,TGCGCCAGCAGCCAAGGGGTGGCACCAGAAACCCAGTACTTC,CASSQGVAPETQYF
TRBJ2-5,TRBV5-1,few,TRBD2,TGCGCCAGCAGCTTCAGCGGGAGCAAGCAAGAGACCCAGTACTTC,CASSFSGSKQETQYF
TRBJ2-1,TRBV5-1,.,.,TGCGCCAGCAGCTTGGGTAGGGCGTCGGGAGCCTACAATGAGCAGTTCTTC,CASSLGRASGAYNEQFF
TRBJ2-1,TRBV6-5,many,TRBD2,TGTGCCAGCAGTTACTCCCGACTAGCGGGGAATGAGCAGTTCTTC,CASSYSRLAGNEQFF
TRBJ2-1,TRBV6-4,few,.,.,CASSTSGETNEQFF
TRBJ2-7,TRBV7-2,.,.,TGTGCCAGCAGCTTAGCGCCCCCGGGTCGGGAGCAGTACTTC,CASSLAPPGREQYF
TRBJ1-2,TRBV28,.,.,TGTGCCAGCAGATCCCCTAGAGGAGGGGGTTGCGGTGGCTACACCTTC,CASRSPRGGGCGGYTF
TRBJ2-7,TRBV7-9,many,.,TGTGCCAGCAGCTTAGGCCCCCCAAACGAGCAGTACTTC,CASSLGPPNEQYF
TRBJ1-1,TRBV7-9,.,.,TGTGCCAGCAGCGCTAATCCCGTGGGAACAAACACTGAAGCTTTCTTT,CASSANPVGTNTEAFF
TRBJ1-1,TRBV25-1,.,TRBD1,TGTGCCAGCAGCGGTCAGGGGGCGCATACTGAAGCTTTCTTT,CASSGQGAHTEAFF
TRBJ2-1,TRBV7-9,many,.,TGTGCCAGCAGCGGCACGGGACTGATCTATATTGAGCAGTTCTTC,CASSGTGLIYIEQFF
TRBJ2-1,TRBV7-2,.,TRBD1,TGTGCCACCTTGAGAGGGACAGGGGTGAACAATGAGCAGTTCTTC,CATLRGTGVNNEQFF
TRBJ2-1,TRBV7-9,few,TRBD2,TGTGCCAGCAGCCTGGGACTAGCGGTTAACAATGAGCAGTTCTTC,CASSLGLAVNNEQFF
TRBJ2-5,TRBV7-7,many,.,TGTGCCAGCAGCCGTCGGACAGGGAGGGGTGAAGAGACCCAGTACTTC,CASSRRTGRGEETQYF
TRBJ1-1,TRBV3-1,few,.,TGTGCCAGCAGCCAAGTTTTGGGGGCGGCGGGCACTGAAGCTTTCTTT,CASSQVLGAAGTEAFF
TRBJ2-3,TRBV6-5,.,.,TGTGCCAGCAGACCAACGAACTCGCGGGGCACAGATACGCAGTATTTT,CASRPTNSRGTDTQYF
TRBJ1-1,TRBV3-1,many,.,TGTGCCAGCAGTCGCGCGAACACTGAAGCTTTCTTT,CASSRANTEAFF
TRBJ2-1,TRBV20-1,many,.,TGCAGTGCTAGAGGTGACTCCGGTGGGGAGCAGTTCTTC,CSARGDSGGEQFF
TRBJ2-1,TRBV9,.,.,TGTGCCAGCAGCGTAGGACAGCTCCCCAACTACAATGAGCAGTTCTTC,CASSVGQLPNYNEQFF
TRBJ2-7,TRBV20-1,many,TRBD1,TGCAGTGCTAGGGCCGGGACAGGGTCCTACGAGCAGTACTTC,CSARAGTGSYEQYF
TRBJ2-5,TRBV29-1,many,TRBD1,TGCAGCGTGGGGACAGGGGGGTTAGAGACCCAGTACTTC,CSVGTGGLETQYF
TRBJ2-7,TRBV5-6,few,.,TGTGTCAGCAGCTTGTCGGGGTTTTCTCGGAGCTCCTACGAGCAGTACTTC,CVSSLSGFSRSSYEQYF
TRBJ2-1,TRBV29-1,many,.,TGCAGCTTACACAGCTCCTACAATGAGCAGTTCTTC,CSLHSSYNEQFF
TRBJ2-5,TRBV20-1,many,TRBD1,TGCAGTGCCCCCAGGACAGGGGTAGAGACCCAGTACTTC,CSAPRTGVETQYF
TRBJ2-1,TRBV5-1,.,TRBD2,TGCGCCAGCAGCGCGGGGACTATTTCAGACGAGCAGTTCTTC,CASSAGTISDEQFF
TRBJ2-3,TRBV2,.,.,TGTGCCAGCAGTCCCGGGACTGGAGGCACAGATGCGCAGTATTTT,CASSPGTGGTDAQYF
TRBJ1-1,TRBV7-6,.,.,TGTGCCAGCAGCTTCTCAGAACTGAACACTGAAGCTTTCTTT,CASSFSELNTEAFF
TRBJ2-3,TRBV10-3,.,.,TGTGCCATCAATGCGGCCGAGACAGATACGCAGTATTTT,CAINAAETDTQYF
TRBJ1-1,TRBV6-5,few,.,TGTGCCAGCACCACACGGGGGGCCCTCTCTATTGAAGAAGCTTTCTTT,CASTTRGALSIEEAFF
TRBJ2-3,TRBV7-2,.,TRBD2,TGTGCCAGCAGCCGGACTAGCGGGACTGACACAGATACGCAGTATTTT,CASSRTSGTDTDTQYF
TRBJ2-4,TRBV7-2,.,.,TGTGCCAGCAGCTTGGGAGGGGGGCGAGCCAAAAACATTCAGTACTTC,CASSLGGGRAKNIQYF
TRBJ1-1,TRBV29-1,.,.,TGCAGCGTCGCTCGTGCAGGGACTGAAGCTTTCTTT,CSVARAGTEAFF
TRBJ2-1,TRBV12-3/TRBV12-4,few,TRBD2,TGTGCCAGCAGTCCAAGGACTAGCGGGAGAACCTTGTCCCACAATGAGCAGTTCTTC,CASSPRTSGRTLSHNEQFF
TRBJ2-1,TRBV2,few,TRBD2,TGTGCCAGCAGTGAAGATGCGGGGGGTCACAATGAGCAGTTCTTC,CASSEDAGGHNEQFF
TRBJ2-1,TRBV24-1,once,.,TGTGCCACCAGTGATTTGGGGCTAGCCCCCAATGAGCAGTTCTTC,CATSDLGLAPNEQFF
TRBJ2-3,TRBV29-1,.,TRBD2,TGCAGCGTTGAAGATCGTGCAGGGAGGGCAGATACGCAGTATTTT,CSVEDRAGRADTQYF
TRBJ1-2,TRBV28,many,.,TGTGCCAGCACCGGCAATTCTGGCTACACCTTC,CASTGNSGYTF
TRBJ1-6,TRBV7-2,.,.,TGTGCCAGCAGCGCATCGGCGTGGGGCTCCTATAATTCACCCCTCCACTTT,CASSASAWGSYNSPLHF
TRBJ1-4,TRBV29-1,many,TRBD1,TGCAGCGTTGAAGATACAGGGGTCGGGCATGAAAAACTGTTTTTT,CSVEDTGVGHEKLFF
TRBJ2-7,TRBV5-1,.,TRBD2,TGCGCCAGCAGCCCGGGGGGACTCGGTTCCTACGAGCAGTACTTC,CASSPGGLGSYEQYF
TRBJ2-1,TRBV19,few,.,TGTGCCAGTAGTAGAGGACGGGAGCGGTACAATGAGCAGTTCTTC,CASSRGRERYNEQFF
TRBJ2-4,TRBV7-2,.,.,TGTGCCAGCAGCTTGGCCAGTAAAAACATTCAGTACTTC,CASSLASKNIQYF
TRBJ2-7,TRBV2,.,TRBD2,TGTGCCAGCAGCCCACCTCGTAGCGGGAGCCACGAGCAGTACTTC,CASSPPRSGSHEQYF
TRBJ2-1,TRBV5-5,.,.,TGTGCCAGCAGCTTGGGTGGGCGCCGGGGGTACAATGAGCAGTTCTTC,CASSLGGRRGYNEQFF
TRBJ1-1,TRBV29-1,many,.,TGCAGCGTTCACTACAGCCCGAACACTGAAGCTTTCTTT,CSVHYSPNTEAFF
TRBJ2-1,TRBV5-1,.,TRBD2,TGCGCCAGCAGCCGGGTGAGGACTAGGTACGATGAGCAGTTCTTC,CASSRVRTRYDEQFF
TRBJ2-3,TRBV7-9,.,TRBD2,TGTGCCAGCAGCCCGCTAAGCGGGGCAAAAGATACGCAGTATTTT,CASSPLSGAKDTQYF
TRBJ1-2,TRBV3-1,.,.,TGTGCCAGCAGCCCCACTCCTTCTACCAGGGTGGGCTATGGCTACACCTTC,CASSPTPSTRVGYGYTF